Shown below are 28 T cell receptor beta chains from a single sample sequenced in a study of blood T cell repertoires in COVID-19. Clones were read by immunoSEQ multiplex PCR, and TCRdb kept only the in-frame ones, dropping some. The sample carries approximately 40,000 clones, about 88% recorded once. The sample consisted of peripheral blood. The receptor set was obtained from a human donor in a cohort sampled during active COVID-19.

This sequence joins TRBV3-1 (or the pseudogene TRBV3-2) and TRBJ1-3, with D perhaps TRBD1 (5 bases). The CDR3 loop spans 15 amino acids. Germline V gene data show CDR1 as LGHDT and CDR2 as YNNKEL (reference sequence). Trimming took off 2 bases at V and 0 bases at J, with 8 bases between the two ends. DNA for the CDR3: TGTGCCAGCAGCCAAAGGGGCGCCTCTGGAAACACCATATATTTT. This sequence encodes CASSQRGASGNTIYF.

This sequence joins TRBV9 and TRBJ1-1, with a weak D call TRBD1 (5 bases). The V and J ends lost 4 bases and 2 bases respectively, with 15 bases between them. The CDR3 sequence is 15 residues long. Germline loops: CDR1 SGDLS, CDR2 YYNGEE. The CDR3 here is CASSPWIDSNTEAFF. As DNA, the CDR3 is TGTGCCAGCAGCCCCTGGATAGACAGCAACACTGAAGCTTTCTTT.

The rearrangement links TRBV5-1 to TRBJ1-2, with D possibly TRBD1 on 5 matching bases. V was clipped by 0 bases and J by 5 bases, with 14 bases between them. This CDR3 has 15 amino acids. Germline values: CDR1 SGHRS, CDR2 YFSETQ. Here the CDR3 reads CASSLGGTGGYGYTF. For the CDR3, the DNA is TGCGCCAGCAGCTTGGGTGGGACCGGGGGTTATGGCTACACCTTC.

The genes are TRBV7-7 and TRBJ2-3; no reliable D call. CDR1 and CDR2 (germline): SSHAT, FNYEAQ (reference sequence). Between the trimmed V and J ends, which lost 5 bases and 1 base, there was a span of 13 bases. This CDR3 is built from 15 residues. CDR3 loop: CASSLTHGGTDTQYF. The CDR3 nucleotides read TGTGCCAGCAGCCTAACCCATGGAGGCACAGATACGCAGTATTTT.

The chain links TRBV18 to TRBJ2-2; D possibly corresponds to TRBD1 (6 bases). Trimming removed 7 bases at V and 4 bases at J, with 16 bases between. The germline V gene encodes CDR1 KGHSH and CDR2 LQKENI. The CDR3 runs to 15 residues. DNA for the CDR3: TGTGCCAGCTTCCCGCAGACAGGCGGCACCGGGGAGCTGTTTTTT. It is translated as CASFPQTGGTGELFF.

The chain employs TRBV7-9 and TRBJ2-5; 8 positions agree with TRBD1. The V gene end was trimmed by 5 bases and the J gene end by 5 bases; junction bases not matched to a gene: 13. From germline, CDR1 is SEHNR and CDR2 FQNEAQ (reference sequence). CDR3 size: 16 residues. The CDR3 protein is CASSPADRALGETQYF. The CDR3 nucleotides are TGTGCCAGCAGCCCTGCGGACAGGGCACTTGGGGAGACCCAGTACTTC.

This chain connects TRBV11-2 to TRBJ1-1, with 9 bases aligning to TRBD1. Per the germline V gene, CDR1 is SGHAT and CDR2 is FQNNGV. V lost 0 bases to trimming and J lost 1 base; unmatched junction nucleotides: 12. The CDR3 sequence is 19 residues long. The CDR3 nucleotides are TGTGCCAGCAGCTTAGACATTAGGGGACAGGGAATTTCGAACACTGAAGCTTTCTTT. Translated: CASSLDIRGQGISNTEAFF.

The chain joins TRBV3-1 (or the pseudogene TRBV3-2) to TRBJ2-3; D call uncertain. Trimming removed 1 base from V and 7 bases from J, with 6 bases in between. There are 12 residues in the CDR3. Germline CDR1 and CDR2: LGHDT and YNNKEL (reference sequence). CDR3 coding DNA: TGTGCCAGCAGCCAAGTGGAGAATACGCAGTATTTT. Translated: CASSQVENTQYF.

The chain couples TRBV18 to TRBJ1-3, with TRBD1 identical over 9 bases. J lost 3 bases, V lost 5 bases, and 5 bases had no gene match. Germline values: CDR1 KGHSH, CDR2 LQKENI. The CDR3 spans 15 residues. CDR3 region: CASSTDRGGGNTIYF. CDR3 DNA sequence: TGTGCCAGCTCAACGGACAGGGGTGGTGGAAACACCATATATTTT.

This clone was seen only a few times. The CDR3 DNA is TGTGCCAGCAGCCAAGGGAGGTCCACTGAAGCTTTCTTT. Translation gives CASSQGRSTEAFF. The gene calls are TRBV14 and TRBJ1-1, with unresolved D. The CDR3 has 13 amino acids. CDR1 and CDR2 from the germline V gene are SGHDN and FVKESK. The V end lost 1 base, the J end lost 4 bases, and 7 bases lay between the germline ends. The entire variable domain, with the rest obtained from reference TRBV14 and TRBJ1-1, is as follows: EAGVTQFPSHSVIEKGQTVTLRCDPISGHDNLYWYRRVMGKEIKFLLHFVKESKQDESGMPNNRFLAERTGGTYSTLKVQPAELEDSGVYFCASSQGRSTEAFFGQGTRLTVV.

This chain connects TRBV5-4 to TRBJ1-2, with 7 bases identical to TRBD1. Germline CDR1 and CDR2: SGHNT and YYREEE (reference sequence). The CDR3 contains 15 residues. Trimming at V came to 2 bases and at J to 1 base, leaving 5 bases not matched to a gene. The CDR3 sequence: CASSLGTDLNYGYTF. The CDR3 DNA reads TGTGCCAGCAGCTTAGGGACAGACCTTAACTATGGCTACACCTTC.

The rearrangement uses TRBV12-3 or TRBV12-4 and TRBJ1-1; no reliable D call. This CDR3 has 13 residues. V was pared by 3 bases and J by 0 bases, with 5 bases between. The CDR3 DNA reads TGTGCCAGCAGTTTTGAGGTGAACACTGAAGCTTTCTTT. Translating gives CASSFEVNTEAFF.

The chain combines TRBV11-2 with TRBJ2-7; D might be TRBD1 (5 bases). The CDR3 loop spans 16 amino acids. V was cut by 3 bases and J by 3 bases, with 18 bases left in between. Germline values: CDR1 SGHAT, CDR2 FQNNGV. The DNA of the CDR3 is TGTGCCAGCAGCTTTTCGCAGGGCGTCCCTAGCTACGAGCAGTACTTC. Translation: CASSFSQGVPSYEQYF.

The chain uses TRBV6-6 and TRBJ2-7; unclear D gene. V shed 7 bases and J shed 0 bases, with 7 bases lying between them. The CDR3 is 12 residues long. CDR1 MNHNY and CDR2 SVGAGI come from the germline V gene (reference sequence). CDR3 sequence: CASTSNSYEQYF. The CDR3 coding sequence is TGTGCCAGCACGAGCAACTCCTACGAGCAGTACTTC.

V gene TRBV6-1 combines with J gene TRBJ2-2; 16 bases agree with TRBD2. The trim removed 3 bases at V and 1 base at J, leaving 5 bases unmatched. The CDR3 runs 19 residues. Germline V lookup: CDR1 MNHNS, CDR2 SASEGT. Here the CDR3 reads CASSESGLAGGKNTGELFF. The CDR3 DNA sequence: TGTGCCAGCAGTGAGTCGGGACTAGCGGGGGGGAAGAACACCGGGGAGCTGTTTTTT.

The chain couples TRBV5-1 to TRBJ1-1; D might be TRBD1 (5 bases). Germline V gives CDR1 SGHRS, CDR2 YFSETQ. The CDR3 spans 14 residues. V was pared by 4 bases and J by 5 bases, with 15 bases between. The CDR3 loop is CASSPPGYGTEAFF. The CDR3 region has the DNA TGCGCCAGCAGCCCCCCAGGGTACGGAACTGAAGCTTTCTTT.

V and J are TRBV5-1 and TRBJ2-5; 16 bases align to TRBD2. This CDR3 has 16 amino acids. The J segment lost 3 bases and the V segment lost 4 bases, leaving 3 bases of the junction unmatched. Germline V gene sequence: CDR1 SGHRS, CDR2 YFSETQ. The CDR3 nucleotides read TGCGCCAGCAGCCCGGGGACTAGCGGGGGGGAAGAGACCCAGTACTTC. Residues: CASSPGTSGGEETQYF.

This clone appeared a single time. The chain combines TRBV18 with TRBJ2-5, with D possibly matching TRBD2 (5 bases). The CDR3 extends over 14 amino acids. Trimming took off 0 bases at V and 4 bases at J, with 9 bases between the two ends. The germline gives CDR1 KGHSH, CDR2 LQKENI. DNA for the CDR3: TGTGCCAGCTCACCACCGGCAGGAGGAGAGACCCAGTACTTC. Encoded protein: CASSPPAGGETQYF.

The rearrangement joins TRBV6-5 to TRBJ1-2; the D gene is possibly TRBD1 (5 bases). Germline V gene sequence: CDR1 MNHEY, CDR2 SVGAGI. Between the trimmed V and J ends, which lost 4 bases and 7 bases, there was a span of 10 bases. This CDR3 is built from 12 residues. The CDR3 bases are TGTGCCAGCAGTTTTGGGGCAGGTGGCTACACCTTC. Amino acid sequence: CASSFGAGGYTF.

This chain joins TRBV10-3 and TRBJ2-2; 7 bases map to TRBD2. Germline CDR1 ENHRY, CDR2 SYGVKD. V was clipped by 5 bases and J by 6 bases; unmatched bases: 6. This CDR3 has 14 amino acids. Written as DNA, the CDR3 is TGTGCCATCAGTCGGACTAGTGATTCCGGGGAGCTGTTTTTT. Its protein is CAISRTSDSGELFF.

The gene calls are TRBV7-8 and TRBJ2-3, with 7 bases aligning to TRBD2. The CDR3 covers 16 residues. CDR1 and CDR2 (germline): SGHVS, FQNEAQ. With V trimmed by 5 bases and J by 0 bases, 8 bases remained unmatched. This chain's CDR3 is CASSRWDYTSTDTQYF. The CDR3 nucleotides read TGTGCCAGCAGCCGTTGGGACTACACTAGCACAGATACGCAGTATTTT.

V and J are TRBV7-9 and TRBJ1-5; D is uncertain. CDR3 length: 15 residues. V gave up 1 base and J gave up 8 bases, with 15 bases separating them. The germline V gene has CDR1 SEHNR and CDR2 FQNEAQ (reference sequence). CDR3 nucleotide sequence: TGTGCCAGCAGCTTAGGTTCCGACTGGCGTGAGCCCCAGCATTTT. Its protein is CASSLGSDWREPQHF.

The CDR3 sequence: CASSLGASSANEQFF. For the CDR3, the DNA is TGCGCCAGCAGCCTGGGGGCCAGTTCAGCCAATGAGCAGTTCTTC. V usage is TRBV5-1 and J usage is TRBJ2-1; tentative D call: TRBD1 (6 bases). Germline lookup yields CDR1 SGHRS and CDR2 YFSETQ. Trimming took 4 bases from V and 6 from J, leaving 17 bases between them. The CDR3 is 15 residues long. Combining the CDR3 with reference TRBV5-1 and TRBJ2-1 gives the whole variable domain KAGVTQTPRYLIKTRGQQVTLSCSPISGHRSVSWYQQTPGQGLQFLFEYFSETQRNKGNFPGRFSGRQFSNSRSEMNVSTLELGDSALYLCASSLGASSANEQFFGPGTRLTVL.

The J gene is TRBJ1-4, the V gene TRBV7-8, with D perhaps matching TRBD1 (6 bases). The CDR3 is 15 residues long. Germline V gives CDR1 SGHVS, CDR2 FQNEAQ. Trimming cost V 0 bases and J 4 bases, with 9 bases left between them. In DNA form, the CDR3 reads TGTGCCAGCAGCTTAGCGCAGGGGATTAATGAAAAACTGTTTTTT. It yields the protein CASSLAQGINEKLFF.

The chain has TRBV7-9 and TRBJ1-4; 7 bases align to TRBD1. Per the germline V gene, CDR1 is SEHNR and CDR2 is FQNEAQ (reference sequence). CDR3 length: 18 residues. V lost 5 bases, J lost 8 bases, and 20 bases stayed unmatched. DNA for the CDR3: TGTGCCAGCAGCGCTAGCCCAGGACGGACAGGATCTAGGGAAAAACTGTTTTTT. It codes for CASSASPGRTGSREKLFF. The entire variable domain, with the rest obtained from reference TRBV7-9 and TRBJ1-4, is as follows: DTGVSQNPRHKITKRGQNVTFRCDPISEHNRLYWYRQTLGQGPEFLTYFQNEAQLEKSRLLSDRFSAERPKGSFSTLEIQRTEQGDSAMYLCASSASPGRTGSREKLFFGSGTQLSVL.

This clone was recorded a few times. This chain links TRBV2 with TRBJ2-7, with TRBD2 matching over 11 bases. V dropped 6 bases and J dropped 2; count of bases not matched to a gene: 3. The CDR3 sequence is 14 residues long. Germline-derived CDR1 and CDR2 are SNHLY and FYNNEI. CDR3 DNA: TGTGCCAGCAGCGTGACTAGCGGGACCTACGAGCAGTACTTC. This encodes CASSVTSGTYEQYF.

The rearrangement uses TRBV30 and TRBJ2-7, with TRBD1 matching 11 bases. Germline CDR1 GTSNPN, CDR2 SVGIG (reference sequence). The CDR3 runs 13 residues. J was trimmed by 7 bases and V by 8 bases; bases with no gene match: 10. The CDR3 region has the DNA TGTGCCCGCCGCGGACAGGGGGCTAGTGAGCAGTACTTC. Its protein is CARRGQGASEQYF.

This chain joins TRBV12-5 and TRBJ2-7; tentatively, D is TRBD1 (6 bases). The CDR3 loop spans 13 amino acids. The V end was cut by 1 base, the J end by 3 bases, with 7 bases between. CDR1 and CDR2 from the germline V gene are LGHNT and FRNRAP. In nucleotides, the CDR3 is TGTGCTAGTGGTTTGGACAGGGACTACGAGCAGTACTTC. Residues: CASGLDRDYEQYF.